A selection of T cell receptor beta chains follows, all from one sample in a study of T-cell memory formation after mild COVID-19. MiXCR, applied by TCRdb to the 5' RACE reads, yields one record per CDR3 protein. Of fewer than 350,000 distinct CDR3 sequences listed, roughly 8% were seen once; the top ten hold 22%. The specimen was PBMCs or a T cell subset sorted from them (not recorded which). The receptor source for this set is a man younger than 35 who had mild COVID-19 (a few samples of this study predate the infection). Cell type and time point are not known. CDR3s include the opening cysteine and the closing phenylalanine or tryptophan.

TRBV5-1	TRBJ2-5	CASSLEAGGGSGTQYF
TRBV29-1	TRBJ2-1	CSAAPPGTVYNEQFF
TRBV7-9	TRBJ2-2	CASQGSTGELFF
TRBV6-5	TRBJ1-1	CASHRGKNTEAFF
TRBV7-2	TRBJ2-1	CASSQEWGRSYNEQFF
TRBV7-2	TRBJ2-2	CASSSLGAGELFF
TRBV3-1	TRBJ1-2	CASSQGVIGSGYTF
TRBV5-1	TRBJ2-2	CASSLGERTGELFF
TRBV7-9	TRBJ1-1	CASSRKRPGPDTEAFF
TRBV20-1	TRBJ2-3	CSARKRGGLGTDTQYF
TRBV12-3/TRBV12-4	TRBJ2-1	CASSLERGSEQFF
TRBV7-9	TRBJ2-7	CASSVVRLASYEQYF
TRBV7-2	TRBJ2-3	CASQQFTGPDTQYF
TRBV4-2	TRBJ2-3	CASSPLGTAETYSTDTQYF
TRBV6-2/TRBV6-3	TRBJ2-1	CASSYQTSVLSSYNEQFF
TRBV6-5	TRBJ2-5	CASSKTSGTGNPYQETQYF
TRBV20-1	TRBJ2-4	CSAPDRAKNIQYF
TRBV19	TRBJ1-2	CASSTHLRDRYGYTF
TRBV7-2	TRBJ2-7	CASSPVFSGAYEQYF
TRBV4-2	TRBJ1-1	CASSQDWGRSEAFF
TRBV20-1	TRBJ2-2	CSAKGANTGELFF
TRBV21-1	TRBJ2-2	CASSSRTSGALNTGELFF
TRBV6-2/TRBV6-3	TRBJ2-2	CASTSQGLYTGELFF
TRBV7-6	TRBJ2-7	CASRHKDRASYEQYF
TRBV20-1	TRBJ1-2	CSAREGLEGWNDGYTF
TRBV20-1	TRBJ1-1	CSARTGNTEAFF
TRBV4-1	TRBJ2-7	CASSHAPGYEQYF
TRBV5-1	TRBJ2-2	CASSLYRGRTGELFF
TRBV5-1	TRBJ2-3	CASTIIGYDGDTQYF
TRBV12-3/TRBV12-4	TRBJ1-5	CASTLGIGGNQPQHF
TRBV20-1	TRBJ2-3	CSAFQGGPNTQYF
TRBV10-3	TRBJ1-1	CAISEKRQAEAFF
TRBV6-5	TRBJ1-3	CASRDTFYSGNTIYF
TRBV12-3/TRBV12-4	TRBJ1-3	CASSRTGVRGNTIYF
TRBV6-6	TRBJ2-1	CATGREQFF
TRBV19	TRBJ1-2	CASSIPWAKNGYTF
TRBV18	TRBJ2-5	CASSPGHLGETQYF
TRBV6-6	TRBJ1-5	CASSTGARQPQHF
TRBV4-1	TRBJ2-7	CASSQVHSSYEQYF
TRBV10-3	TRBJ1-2	CAIRKGGQDLYGYTF
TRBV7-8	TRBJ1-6	CASSLVRRQGNSPLHF
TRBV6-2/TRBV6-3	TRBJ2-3	CASSRTGGSSDTQYF
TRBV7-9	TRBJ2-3	CASSPDLGGTDTQYF
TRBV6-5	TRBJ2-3	CASSYPGPGSSTDTQYF
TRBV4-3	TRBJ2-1	CASSHGRALYNEQFF
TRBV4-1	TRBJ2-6	CASRLAGTGNGANVLTF
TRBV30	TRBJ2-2	CAWSLAGVHTGELFF
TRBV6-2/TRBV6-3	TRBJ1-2	CASSPGTFGYTF
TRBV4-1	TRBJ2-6	CASSQGRGGSGANVLTF
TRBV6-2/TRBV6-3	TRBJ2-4	CASSFSTGTGENIQYF
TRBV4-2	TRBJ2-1	CASSTQLSSYNEQFF